This entry lists 9 T cell receptor beta chains sequenced from one sample in a study of T cell responses to AZD1222 COVID-19 vaccine. Libraries were prepared by immunoSEQ multiplex PCR; TCRdb keeps only in-frame clonotypes and omits some of them. The table lists about 100,000 clones, 88% of them singletons. Sequencing used peripheral blood, obtained on day 0 of AZD1222 vaccination. These receptor sequences come from an adult in good health.

The chain couples TRBV27 to TRBJ2-7; D may match TRBD1 or TRBD2 (5 bases each). CDR3 length: 16 amino acids. Germline CDR1 reads MNHEY; CDR2 reads SMNVEV (reference sequence). Trimming removed 5 bases at V and 3 bases at J, with 20 bases between. The DNA for the CDR3 is TGTGCCAGCAGTGCCTCCATTGGGACCCAAATCTACGAGCAGTACTTC. Encoded protein: CASSASIGTQIYEQYF.

V and J are TRBV6-2 or TRBV6-3 and TRBJ2-5; 7 nucleotides line up with TRBD1. The CDR3 totals 14 residues. V was clipped by 6 bases and J by 6 bases; unmatched bases: 10. Germline V gene lookup returns CDR1 MNHEY and CDR2 SVGEGT. CDR3 in amino acids: CASSWDREPKTQYF. The CDR3 DNA is TGTGCCAGCAGCTGGGACAGAGAACCCAAGACCCAGTACTTC.

In its sample, this clone was seen once. The chain combines TRBV30 with TRBJ1-3, with D unclear. V was cut by 3 bases and J by 0 bases, with 3 bases left in between. Germline CDR1 reads GTSNPN; CDR2 reads SVGIG (reference sequence). This CDR3 has 12 residues. The CDR3 spells CAWRDSGNTIYF. Written as DNA, the CDR3 is TGTGCCTGGAGGGACTCTGGAAACACCATATATTTT.

The chain has TRBV6-5 and TRBJ1-2, with D uncertain. V was trimmed by 0 bases and J by 10 bases, leaving 15 bases between them. CDR1 is MNHEY and CDR2 is SVGAGI in the germline V gene. The CDR3 is 14 amino acids. The CDR3 sequence: CASSYSAGLLVYTF. The CDR3 nucleotides are TGTGCCAGCAGTTACTCCGCAGGACTATTAGTCTACACCTTC.

This chain uses TRBV9 with TRBJ1-1, with 7 bases that match TRBD1. Trimming cost V 4 bases and J 1 base; bases outside gene matches: 10. The CDR3 is 16 amino acids. Germline assignment: CDR1 SGDLS and CDR2 YYNGEE. The CDR3 sequence: CASSSGGGMRNTEAFF. As DNA, the CDR3 is TGTGCCAGCAGCTCAGGGGGGGGAATGAGGAACACTGAAGCTTTCTTT.

V usage is TRBV11-2 and J usage is TRBJ1-2; 8 nucleotides line up with TRBD1. Losses at the gene ends were 5 bases for V and 0 bases for J; bases not matched to a gene: 8. The CDR3 sequence is 16 residues long. The germline gives CDR1 SGHAT, CDR2 FQNNGV. This CDR3 is CASSQIRGRANYGYTF. The CDR3 bases are TGTGCCAGCAGCCAGATCAGGGGGCGAGCTAACTATGGCTACACCTTC. Looking up the rest from reference TRBV11-2 and TRBJ1-2 gives the full variable domain: EAGVAQSPRYKIIEKRQSVAFWCNPISGHATLYWYQQILGQGPKLLIQFQNNGVVDDSQLPKDRFSAERLKGVDSTLKIQPAKLEDSAVYLCASSQIRGRANYGYTFGSGTRLTVV.

The chain joins TRBV27 to TRBJ2-7; TRBD2 matches at 7 bases. This CDR3 comprises 14 residues. V was pared by 5 bases and J by 0 bases, with 4 bases of the junction left unmatched. Germline V gene data show CDR1 as MNHEY and CDR2 as SMNVEV (reference sequence). The DNA of the CDR3 is TGTGCCAGCAGTCCTCTAGCGGCCTCCTACGAGCAGTACTTC. Translation: CASSPLAASYEQYF.

This clone came up once. This chain joins TRBV5-4 and TRBJ2-1, with D tentatively TRBD2 (7 bases). V was shortened by 5 bases and J by 2 bases, with 20 bases between the two germline ends. The CDR3 has 17 amino acids. Germline V gene sequence: CDR1 SGHNT, CDR2 YYREEE (reference sequence). The CDR3 DNA follows: TGTGCCAGCAGAAACAGGGAGCTAGCGGAGGCCTACAATGAGCAGTTCTTC. Residues: CASRNRELAEAYNEQFF.

Only one count was recorded for this clone. J is TRBJ2-3 and V is TRBV27, with D perhaps matching TRBD2 (6 bases). This CDR3 has 16 residues. Germline CDR1 reads MNHEY; CDR2 reads SMNVEV (reference sequence). Trimming cost V 3 bases and J 5 bases, with 18 bases left between them. In DNA, the CDR3 is TGTGCCAGCAGTTTTCCCAGCGGAGGGATCAAAGATACGCAGTATTTT. It codes for CASSFPSGGIKDTQYF.